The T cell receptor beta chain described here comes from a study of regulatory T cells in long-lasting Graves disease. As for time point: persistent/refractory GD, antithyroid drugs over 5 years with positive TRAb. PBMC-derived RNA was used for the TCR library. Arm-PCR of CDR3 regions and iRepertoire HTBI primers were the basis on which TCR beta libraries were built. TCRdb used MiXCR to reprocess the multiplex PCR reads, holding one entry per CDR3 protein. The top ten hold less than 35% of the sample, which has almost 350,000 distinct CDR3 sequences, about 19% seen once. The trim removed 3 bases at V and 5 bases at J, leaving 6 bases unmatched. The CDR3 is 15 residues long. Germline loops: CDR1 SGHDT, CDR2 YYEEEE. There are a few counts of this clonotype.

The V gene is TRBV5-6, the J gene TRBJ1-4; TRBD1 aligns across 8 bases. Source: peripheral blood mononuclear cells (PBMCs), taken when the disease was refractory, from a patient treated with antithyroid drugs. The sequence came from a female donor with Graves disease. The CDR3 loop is CASSSRTGKNEKLFF. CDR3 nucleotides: TGTGCCAGCAGCTCGAGGACAGGGAAGAATGAAAAACTGTTTTTT.